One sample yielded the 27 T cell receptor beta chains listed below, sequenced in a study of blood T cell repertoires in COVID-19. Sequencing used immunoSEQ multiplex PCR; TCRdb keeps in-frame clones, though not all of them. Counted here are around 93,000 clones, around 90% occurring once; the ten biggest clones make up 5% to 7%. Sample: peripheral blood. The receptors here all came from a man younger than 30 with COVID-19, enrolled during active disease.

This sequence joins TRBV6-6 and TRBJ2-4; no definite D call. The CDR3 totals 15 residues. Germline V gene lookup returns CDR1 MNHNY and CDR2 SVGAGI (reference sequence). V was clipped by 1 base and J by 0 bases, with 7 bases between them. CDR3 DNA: TGTGCCAGCAGTTACTATTCCTTAGCCAAAAACATTCAGTACTTC. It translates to CASSYYSLAKNIQYF.

The CDR3 bases are TGTGCCAGCAGCCAAACAGGGGTTTCACCCCTCCACTTT. Its protein product is CASSQTGVSPLHF. V and J are TRBV28 and TRBJ1-6, with 7 nucleotides matching TRBD1. Germline V gene data show CDR1 as MDHEN and CDR2 as SYDVKM. This CDR3 comprises 13 residues. The junction had 5 bases not matched to a gene; V was cut back by 6 bases and J by 9 bases.

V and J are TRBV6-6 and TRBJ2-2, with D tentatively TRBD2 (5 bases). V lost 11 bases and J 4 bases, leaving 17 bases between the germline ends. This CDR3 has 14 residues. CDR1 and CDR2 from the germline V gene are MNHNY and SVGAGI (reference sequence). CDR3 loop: CAVQRASRTGELFF. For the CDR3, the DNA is TGTGCCGTCCAACGGGCTAGCCGCACCGGGGAGCTGTTTTTT.

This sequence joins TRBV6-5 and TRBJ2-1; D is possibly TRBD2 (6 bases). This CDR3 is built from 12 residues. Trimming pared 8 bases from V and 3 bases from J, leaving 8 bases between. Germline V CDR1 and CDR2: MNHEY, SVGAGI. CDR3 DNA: TGTGCCAGCGTGGGGGGCTACAATGAGCAGTTCTTC. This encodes CASVGGYNEQFF.

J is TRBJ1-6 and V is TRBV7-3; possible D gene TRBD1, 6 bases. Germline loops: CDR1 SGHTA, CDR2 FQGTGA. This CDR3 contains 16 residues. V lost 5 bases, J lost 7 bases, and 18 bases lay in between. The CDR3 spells CASSLHDRLGNSPLHF. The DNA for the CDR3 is TGTGCCAGCAGCCTTCATGACAGGTTGGGGAATTCACCCCTCCACTTT.

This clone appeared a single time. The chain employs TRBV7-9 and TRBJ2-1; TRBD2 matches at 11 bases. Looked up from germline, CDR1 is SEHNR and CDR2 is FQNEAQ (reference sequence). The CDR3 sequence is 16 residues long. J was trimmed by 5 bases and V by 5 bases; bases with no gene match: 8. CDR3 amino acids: CASSLGTSGENNEQFF. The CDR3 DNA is TGTGCCAGCAGCCTTGGGACTAGCGGAGAAAACAATGAGCAGTTCTTC. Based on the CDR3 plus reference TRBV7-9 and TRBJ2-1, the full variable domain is DTGVSQNPRHKITKRGQNVTFRCDPISEHNRLYWYRQTLGQGPEFLTYFQNEAQLEKSRLLSDRFSAERPKGSFSTLEIQRTEQGDSAMYLCASSLGTSGENNEQFFGPGTRLTVL.

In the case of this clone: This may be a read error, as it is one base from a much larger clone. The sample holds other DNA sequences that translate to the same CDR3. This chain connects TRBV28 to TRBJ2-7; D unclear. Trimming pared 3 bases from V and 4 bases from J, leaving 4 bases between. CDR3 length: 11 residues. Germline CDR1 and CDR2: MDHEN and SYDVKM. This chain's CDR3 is CASSFRYEQYF. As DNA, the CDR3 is TGTGCCAGCAGTTTCCGGTACGAGCAGTACTTC.

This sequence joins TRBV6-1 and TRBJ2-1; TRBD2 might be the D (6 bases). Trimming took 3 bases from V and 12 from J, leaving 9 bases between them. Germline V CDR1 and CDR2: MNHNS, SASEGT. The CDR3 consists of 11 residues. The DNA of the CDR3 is TGTGCCAGCAGTGAGGGACTCTGGCAGTTCTTC. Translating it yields CASSEGLWQFF.

This chain's CDR3 is CASSLTGSTGGGEFF. The CDR3 DNA reads TGTGCCAGCAGCTTAACGGGATCTACCGGAGGGGGGGAGTTCTTC. The gene calls are TRBV7-3 and TRBJ2-1, with D possibly matching TRBD2 (7 bases). Trimming left V 0 bases short and J 14 bases short, with 20 bases between. The CDR3 runs to 15 residues. Germline values: CDR1 SGHTA, CDR2 FQGTGA.

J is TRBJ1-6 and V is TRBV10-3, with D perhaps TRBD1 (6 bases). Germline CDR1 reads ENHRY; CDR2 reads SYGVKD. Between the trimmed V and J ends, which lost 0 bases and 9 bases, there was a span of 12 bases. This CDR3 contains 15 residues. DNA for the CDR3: TGTGCCATCAGTGAGTCCCGGCAGGGGACTTCACCCCTCCACTTT. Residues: CAISESRQGTSPLHF.

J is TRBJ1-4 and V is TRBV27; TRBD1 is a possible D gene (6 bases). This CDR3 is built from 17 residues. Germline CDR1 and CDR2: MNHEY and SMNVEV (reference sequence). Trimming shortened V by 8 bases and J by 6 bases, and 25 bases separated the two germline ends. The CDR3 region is CASSTGRGQAGDEKLFF. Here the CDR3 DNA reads TGTGCCAGCTCGACGGGGCGGGGGCAGGCTGGGGATGAAAAACTGTTTTTT.

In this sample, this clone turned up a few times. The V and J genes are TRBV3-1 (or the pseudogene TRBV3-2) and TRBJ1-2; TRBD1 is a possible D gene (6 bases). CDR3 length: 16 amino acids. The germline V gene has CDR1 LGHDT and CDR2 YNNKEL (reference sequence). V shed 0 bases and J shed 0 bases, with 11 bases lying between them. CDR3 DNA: TGTGCCAGCAGCCAAGATAGGGGGTTGGCTAACTATGGCTACACCTTC. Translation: CASSQDRGLANYGYTF.

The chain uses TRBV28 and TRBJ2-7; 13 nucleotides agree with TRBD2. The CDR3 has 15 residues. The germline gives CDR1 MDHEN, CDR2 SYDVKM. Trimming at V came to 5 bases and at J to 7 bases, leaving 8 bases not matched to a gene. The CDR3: CASSILAGGPEEQYF. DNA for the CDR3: TGTGCCAGCAGTATACTAGCGGGAGGGCCCGAGGAGCAGTACTTC.

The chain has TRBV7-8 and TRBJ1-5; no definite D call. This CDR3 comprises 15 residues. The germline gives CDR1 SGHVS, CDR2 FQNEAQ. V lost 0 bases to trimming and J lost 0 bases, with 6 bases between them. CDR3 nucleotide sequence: TGTGCCAGCAGCTTAGCGAGTCTTAGCAATCAGCCCCAGCATTTT. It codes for CASSLASLSNQPQHF.

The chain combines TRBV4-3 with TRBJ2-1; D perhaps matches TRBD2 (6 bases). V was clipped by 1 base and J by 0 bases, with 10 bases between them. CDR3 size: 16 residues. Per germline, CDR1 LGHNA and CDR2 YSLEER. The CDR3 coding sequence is TGCGCCAGCAGCCAAGTCGGGACTCTCTCCTACAATGAGCAGTTCTTC. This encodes CASSQVGTLSYNEQFF.

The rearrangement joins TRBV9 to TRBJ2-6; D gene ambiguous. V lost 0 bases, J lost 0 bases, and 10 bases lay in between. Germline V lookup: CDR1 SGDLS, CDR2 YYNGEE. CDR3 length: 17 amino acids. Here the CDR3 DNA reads TGTGCCAGCAGCGTAGAGCACCCCCCCTCTGGGGCCAACGTCCTGACTTTC. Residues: CASSVEHPPSGANVLTF. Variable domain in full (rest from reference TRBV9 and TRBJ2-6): DSGVTQTPKHLITATGQRVTLRCSPRSGDLSVYWYQQSLDQGLQFLIQYYNGEERAKGNILERFSAQQFPDLHSELNLSSLELGDSALYFCASSVEHPPSGANVLTFGAGSRLTVL.

CDR3 sequence (DNA): TGTGCCAGCAGTCGAACGGGGGGGCCAGGCTACGAGCAGTACTTC. It encodes CASSRTGGPGYEQYF. The chain links TRBV27 to TRBJ2-7, with TRBD2 matching 8 bases. Germline CDR1 reads MNHEY; CDR2 reads SMNVEV (reference sequence). The CDR3 is 15 amino acids. J was trimmed by 3 bases and V by 5 bases; bases with no gene match: 9.

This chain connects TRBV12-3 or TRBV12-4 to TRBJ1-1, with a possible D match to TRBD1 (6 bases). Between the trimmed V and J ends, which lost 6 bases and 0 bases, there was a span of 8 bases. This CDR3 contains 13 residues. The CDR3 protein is CASRTGLNTEAFF. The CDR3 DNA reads TGTGCCAGCAGGACAGGCCTGAACACTGAAGCTTTCTTT.

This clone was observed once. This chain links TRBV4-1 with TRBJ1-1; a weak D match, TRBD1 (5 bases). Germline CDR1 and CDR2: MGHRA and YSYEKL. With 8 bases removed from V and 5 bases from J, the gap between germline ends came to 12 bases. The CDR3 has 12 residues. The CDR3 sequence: CASGGGGTEAFF. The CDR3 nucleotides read TGCGCCAGCGGGGGGGGAGGGACTGAAGCTTTCTTT.

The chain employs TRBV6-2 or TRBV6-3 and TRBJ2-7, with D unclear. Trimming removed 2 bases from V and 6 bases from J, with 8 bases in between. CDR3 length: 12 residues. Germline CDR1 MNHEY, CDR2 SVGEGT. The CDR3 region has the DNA TGTGCCAGCAGTTACACGGGTGGCGAGCAGTACTTC. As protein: CASSYTGGEQYF.

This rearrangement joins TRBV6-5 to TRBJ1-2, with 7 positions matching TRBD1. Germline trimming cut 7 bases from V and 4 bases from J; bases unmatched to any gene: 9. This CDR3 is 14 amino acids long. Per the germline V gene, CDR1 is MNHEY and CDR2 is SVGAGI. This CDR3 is CASKPTGDGYGYTF. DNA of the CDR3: TGTGCCAGCAAGCCAACAGGGGACGGCTATGGCTACACCTTC.

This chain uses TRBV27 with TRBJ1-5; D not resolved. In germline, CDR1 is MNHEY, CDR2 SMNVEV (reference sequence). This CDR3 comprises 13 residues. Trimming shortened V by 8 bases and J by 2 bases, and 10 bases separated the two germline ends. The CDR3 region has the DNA TGTGCCAGCGGGCCCTGGGGCAATCAGCCCCAGCATTTT. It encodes CASGPWGNQPQHF.

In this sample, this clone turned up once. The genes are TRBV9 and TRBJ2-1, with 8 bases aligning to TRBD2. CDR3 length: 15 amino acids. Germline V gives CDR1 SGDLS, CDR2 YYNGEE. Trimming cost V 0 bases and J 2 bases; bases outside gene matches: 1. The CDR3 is CASSVVAGPYNEQFF. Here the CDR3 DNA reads TGTGCCAGCAGCGTAGTAGCGGGACCCTACAATGAGCAGTTCTTC.

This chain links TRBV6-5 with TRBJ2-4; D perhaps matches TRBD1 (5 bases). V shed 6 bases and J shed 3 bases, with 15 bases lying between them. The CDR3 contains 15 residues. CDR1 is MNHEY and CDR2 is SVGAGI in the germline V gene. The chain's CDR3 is CASRPGQPFKNIQYF. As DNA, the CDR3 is TGTGCCAGCAGGCCAGGGCAACCCTTCAAAAACATTCAGTACTTC.

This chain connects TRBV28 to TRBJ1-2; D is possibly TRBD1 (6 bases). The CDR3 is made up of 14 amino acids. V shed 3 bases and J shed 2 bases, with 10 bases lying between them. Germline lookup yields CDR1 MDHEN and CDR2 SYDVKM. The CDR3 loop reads CASSFGGRNYGYTF. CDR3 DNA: TGTGCCAGCAGTTTCGGGGGGCGGAACTATGGCTACACCTTC.

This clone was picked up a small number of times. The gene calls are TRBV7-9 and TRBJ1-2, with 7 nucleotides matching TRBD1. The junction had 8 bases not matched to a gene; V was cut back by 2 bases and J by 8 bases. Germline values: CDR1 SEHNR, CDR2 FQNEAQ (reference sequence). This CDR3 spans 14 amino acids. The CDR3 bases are TGTGCCAGCAGCTTATCGCAGGGGGTTTACGGCTACACCTTC. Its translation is CASSLSQGVYGYTF.

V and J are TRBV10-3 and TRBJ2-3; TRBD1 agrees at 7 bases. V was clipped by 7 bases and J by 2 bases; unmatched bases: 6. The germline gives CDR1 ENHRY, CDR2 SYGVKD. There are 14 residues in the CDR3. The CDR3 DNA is TGTGCCATCAAGATGGGACAGAACACAGATACGCAGTATTTT. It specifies CAIKMGQNTDTQYF.